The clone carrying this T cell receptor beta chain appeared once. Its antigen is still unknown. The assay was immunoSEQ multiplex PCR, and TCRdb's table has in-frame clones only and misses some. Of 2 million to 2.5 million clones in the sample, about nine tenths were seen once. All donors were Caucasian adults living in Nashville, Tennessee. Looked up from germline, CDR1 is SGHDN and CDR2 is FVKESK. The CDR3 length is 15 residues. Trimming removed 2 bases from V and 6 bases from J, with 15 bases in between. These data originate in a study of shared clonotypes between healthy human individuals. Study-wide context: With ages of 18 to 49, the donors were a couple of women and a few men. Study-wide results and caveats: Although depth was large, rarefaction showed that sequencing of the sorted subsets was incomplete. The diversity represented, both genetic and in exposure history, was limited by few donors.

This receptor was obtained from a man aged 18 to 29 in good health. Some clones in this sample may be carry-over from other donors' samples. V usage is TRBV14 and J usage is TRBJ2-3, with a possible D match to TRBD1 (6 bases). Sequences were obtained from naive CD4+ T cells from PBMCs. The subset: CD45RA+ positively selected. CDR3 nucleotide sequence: TGTGCCAGCAGCCAAATACAGGGAGTAGGGGATACGCAGTATTTT. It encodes CASSQIQGVGDTQYF.